This T cell receptor beta chain was captured by sequencing in a study of OX40 agonist ivuxolimab in advanced cancers. Sequencing was performed with immunoSEQ multiplex PCR; in TCRdb, only in-frame clones are kept and a portion is missing. The table has over 65,000 clones, roughly 92% seen once; the top ten hold approximately 11%. With 0 bases removed from V and 0 bases from J, the gap between germline ends came to 5 bases. The germline V gene encodes CDR1 WSHSY and CDR2 SAAADI. This CDR3 comprises 14 residues. The clonotype originates from an adult with an advanced solid tumor such as melanoma, head and neck, liver or kidney cancer. Sequencing used CD4+ or CD8+ T cells sorted from blood, obtained in a trial of the OX40 agonist ivuxolimab. The V gene is TRBV10-2, the J gene TRBJ1-1, with D unresolved. The CDR3, as DNA: TGCGCCAGCAGTGAGTCGCAGATGAACACTGAAGCTTTCTTT. Amino acid sequence: CASSESQMNTEAFF.